These 18 T cell receptor beta chains came from one sample sequenced in a study of blood T cells in healthy people across ages. A J-beta primer mix and a sample-barcoded 5' primer were used in a second PCR of roughly 7 to 12 cycles. TCRdb re-called the 5' RACE reads with MiXCR, one entry per CDR3 protein. The sample consists of 800,000 to 950,000 distinct CDR3 sequences, roughly 52% of them appearing once. The sample consisted of blood. All receptors derive from a man younger than 40 in good health.

The V gene is TRBV4-2, the J gene TRBJ2-7, with 10 nucleotides matching TRBD2. This CDR3 is 16 amino acids long. Trimming removed 5 bases from V and 0 bases from J; junction bases left unmatched: 7. Germline V gives CDR1 LGHNA, CDR2 YNFKEQ. The CDR3 coding sequence is TGTGCCAGCAGCGCCCGGACTAGCGGCCTCTCCTACGAGCAGTACTTC. It is translated as CASSARTSGLSYEQYF.

In its sample, this clonotype was seen a few times. The rearrangement joins TRBV28 to TRBJ1-3; D gene uncertain. CDR1 MDHEN and CDR2 SYDVKM come from the germline V gene. V was pared by 4 bases and J by 0 bases, with 4 bases between. The CDR3 is made up of 13 amino acids. CDR3 protein: CASSYTSGNTIYF. CDR3 in DNA: TGTGCCAGCAGTTATACCTCTGGAAACACCATATATTTT.

This chain connects TRBV3-1 to TRBJ2-2; a possible D gene is TRBD1 (6 bases). CDR1 is LGHDT and CDR2 is YNNKEL in the germline V gene (reference sequence). The CDR3 length is 16 residues. V dropped 2 bases and J dropped 4 bases, with 14 bases sitting between them. The CDR3: CASSQLTGSSTGELFF. The CDR3 DNA reads TGTGCCAGCAGCCAACTAACAGGGAGCTCCACCGGGGAGCTGTTTTTT.

This chain joins TRBV20-1 and TRBJ2-7, with 7 bases fitting TRBD1. Per germline, CDR1 DFQATT and CDR2 SNEGSKA (reference sequence). V trimming: 2 bases; J trimming: 0 bases; junction bases outside the gene matches: 10. The CDR3 contains 16 residues. CDR3 in DNA: TGCAGTGCTAGAAATTTCAACAGGGGAAGCTCCTACGAGCAGTACTTC. Residues: CSARNFNRGSSYEQYF.

The genes are TRBV14 and TRBJ2-7; tentatively, D is TRBD2 (6 bases). CDR1 and CDR2 from the germline V gene are SGHDN and FVKESK. This CDR3 spans 16 amino acids. V was shortened by 0 bases and J by 1 base, with 13 bases between the two germline ends. The CDR3 sequence is CASSQEIGDFSYEQYF. The CDR3 bases are TGTGCCAGCAGCCAAGAGATAGGGGACTTTTCCTACGAGCAGTACTTC.

Concerning this clonotype itself: The germline gene is not matched at one end of the junction; a read error may be the cause. Here the CDR3 reads CTSSQETGIYEQYF. As DNA, the CDR3 is TGTACCAGCAGCCAAGAGACGGGTATCTACGAGCAGTACTTC. The chain recombines TRBV4-2 with TRBJ2-5, with D uncertain. The end of the DNA is better explained by TRBJ2-7, so the J call may be wrong. Germline CDR1 reads LGHNA; CDR2 reads YNFKEQ. This CDR3 region has 14 residues.

The V and J genes are TRBV29-1 and TRBJ2-2; TRBD1 matches at 9 bases. Germline V lookup: CDR1 SQVTM, CDR2 ANQGSEA. V shed 4 bases, J shed 1 base, and the junction held 7 bases outside the gene matches. There are 16 residues in the CDR3. This chain's CDR3 is CSVVGTGRENTGELFF. In nucleotides, the CDR3 is TGCAGCGTTGTTGGGACAGGGCGGGAGAACACCGGGGAGCTGTTTTTT.

The genes are TRBV30 and TRBJ2-5; 8 positions agree with TRBD1. The DNA end favors TRBJ2-7, so the J call may be wrong. Germline values: CDR1 GTSNPN, CDR2 SVGIG (reference sequence). CDR3 size: 14 residues. The CDR3 spells CAWSGRQGWYEQYF. Here the CDR3 DNA reads TGTGCCTGGAGTGGGAGACAGGGGTGGTACGAGCAGTACTTC.

The chain couples TRBV9 to TRBJ2-1, with D unresolved. CDR3 size: 15 residues. Germline V gene sequence: CDR1 SGDLS, CDR2 YYNGEE. V shed 3 bases and J shed 7 bases, with 17 bases lying between them. The CDR3 protein is CASSEDPGRANEQFF. CDR3 nucleotides: TGTGCCAGCAGCGAAGACCCCGGACGCGCGAATGAGCAGTTCTTC.

The chain joins TRBV5-1 to TRBJ2-5, with TRBD1 identical over 7 bases. Germline values: CDR1 SGHRS, CDR2 YFSETQ. This CDR3 region has 16 residues. V shed 0 bases and J 1 base; nucleotides not matched to a gene: 6. Written as DNA, the CDR3 is TGCGCCAGCAGCTTGGAAGGGACAGTCTTCCAAGAGACCCAGTACTTC. Residues: CASSLEGTVFQETQYF.

This clonotype was detected only a few times. This chain joins TRBV10-3 and TRBJ2-1; 11 nucleotides agree with TRBD1. Germline V gene lookup returns CDR1 ENHRY and CDR2 SYGVKD. This CDR3 region has 15 residues. Trimming at V came to 6 bases and at J to 5 bases, leaving 6 bases not matched to a gene. The CDR3 DNA follows: TGTGCCATCAGGGCGGACAGGGGGCAGAACAATGAGCAGTTCTTC. The encoded protein is CAIRADRGQNNEQFF.

This rearrangement joins TRBV15 to TRBJ2-5; weak D call: TRBD2 (6 bases). V was trimmed by 3 bases and J by 2 bases, leaving 16 bases between them. This CDR3 has 16 residues. The V gene's germline CDR1 is LNHNV and CDR2 YYDKDF (reference sequence). CDR3 sequence (DNA): TGTGCCACCAGCAGTCCTGGGGGTAGCGGTCAAGAGACCCAGTACTTC. It is translated as CATSSPGGSGQETQYF. Drawing the rest from reference TRBV15 and TRBJ2-5, the complete variable domain is DAMVIQNPRYQVTQFGKPVTLSCSQTLNHNVMYWYQQKSSQAPKLLFHYYDKDFNNEADTPDNFQSRRPNTSFCFLDIRSPGLGDTAMYLCATSSPGGSGQETQYFGPGTRLLVL.

The sample holds many counts of this clonotype. The chain uses TRBV4-1 and TRBJ2-1; TRBD2 matches at 15 bases. The V gene end was trimmed by 0 bases and the J gene end by 9 bases; junction bases not matched to a gene: 3. The germline V gene encodes CDR1 MGHRA and CDR2 YSYEKL. The CDR3 totals 16 residues. CDR3 sequence: CASSQEGLAGGREQFF. CDR3 sequence (DNA): TGCGCCAGCAGCCAAGAGGGACTAGCGGGGGGCCGTGAGCAGTTCTTC.

This chain joins TRBV7-2 and TRBJ2-3; 7 nucleotides line up with TRBD2. The CDR3 consists of 15 residues. V trimming: 3 bases; J trimming: 2 bases; junction bases outside the gene matches: 5. Germline lookup yields CDR1 SGHTA and CDR2 FQGNSA. This CDR3 is CASSFGTKYTDTQYF. The CDR3 coding sequence is TGTGCCAGCAGCTTTGGGACTAAATACACAGATACGCAGTATTTT.

V is TRBV29-1 and J is TRBJ2-7, with D maybe TRBD2 (7 bases). Germline V lookup: CDR1 SQVTM, CDR2 ANQGSEA. The V end lost 6 bases, the J end lost 1 base, and 16 bases lay between the germline ends. CDR3 length: 14 amino acids. Here the CDR3 DNA reads TGCAGCGTCGCAGGGGAGGGTTGGTCCTACGAGCAGTACTTC. Translated, it gives CSVAGEGWSYEQYF.

This sequence joins TRBV6-1 and TRBJ2-1; either TRBD1 or TRBD2 may fit D (5 bases each). CDR1 is MNHNS, CDR2 SASEGT, per germline. V lost 7 bases to trimming and J lost 0 bases, with 13 bases between them. The CDR3 extends over 15 amino acids. CDR3 sequence: CASIKGPSSYNEQFF. CDR3 DNA: TGTGCCAGCATTAAGGGACCGAGCTCCTACAATGAGCAGTTCTTC.

This clonotype has only one observation. The chain employs TRBV20-1 and TRBJ2-1, with 7 bases aligning to TRBD2. V gave up 5 bases and J gave up 7 bases; unmatched junction bases: 8. CDR3 length: 13 residues. Germline CDR1 and CDR2: DFQATT and SNEGSKA (reference sequence). CDR3 sequence (DNA): TGCAGTGCTTCCGGGACTACCCTTAATGAGCAGTTCTTC. Amino acid sequence: CSASGTTLNEQFF.

V is TRBV11-2 and J is TRBJ1-6, with 8 nucleotides matching TRBD1. The germline gives CDR1 SGHAT, CDR2 FQNNGV. The CDR3 is 13 amino acids. Trimming took 5 bases from V and 9 from J; bases not matched to a gene: 3. Written as DNA, the CDR3 is TGTGCCAGCAGCGGGGACAGGCGTTCACCCCTCCACTTT. Its protein product is CASSGDRRSPLHF.